Each of the 3 T cell receptor beta chains below was sequenced from the same sample in a study of T cells in Graves' hyperthyroidism and ophthalmopathy. Amplification of TCR beta CDR3 regions used RNA as the template. The HTBI primer set was used in a first-round RT-PCR of the TCR CDR3. TCRdb called the multiplex PCR reads again in MiXCR, with one record for every CDR3 protein. The data contain about 690,000 distinct CDR3 sequences, 15% to 20% of them singletons. The sample was blood. The receptors shown here come from a middle-aged man with Graves' hyperthyroidism.

At least ten counts were recorded for this clonotype. This chain joins TRBV29-1 and TRBJ1-1; 10 bases map to TRBD1. V was pared by 4 bases and J by 4 bases, with 6 bases of the junction left unmatched. Germline V gene sequence: CDR1 SQVTM, CDR2 ANQGSEA. The CDR3 extends over 14 amino acids. The CDR3 region has the DNA TGCAGCGTTGGGGTTCGGACAGGGGGCACTGAAGCTTTCTTT. Its translation: CSVGVRTGGTEAFF.

With regard to this clonotype: One junction end disagrees with the germline gene, perhaps due to a read error. The genes are TRBV6-5 and TRBJ1-4, with 7 bases fitting TRBD1. The CDR3 length is 15 residues. Germline V gene sequence: CDR1 MNHEY, CDR2 SVGAGI. The CDR3 region has the DNA TGTGCCAGCAGTAACTCACAGGGGTTGGGGGAAAAACTGTTTTTT. This encodes CASSNSQGLGEKLFF.

The J gene is TRBJ1-1, the V gene TRBV27, with 7 bases lining up with TRBD1. The CDR3 sequence is 13 residues long. Germline V CDR1 and CDR2: MNHEY, SMNVEV (reference sequence). With 6 bases clipped from V and 4 bases from J, the junction kept 5 bases outside the gene matches. The DNA of the CDR3 is TGTGCCAGCAGAAACACAGGGGCCACTGAAGCTTTCTTT. Protein: CASRNTGATEAFF.